This TCR beta chain was retrieved from a study of identical twins. This clonotype was recorded a few times. Trimming cost V 6 bases and J 4 bases; bases outside gene matches: 7. This CDR3 has 13 residues. In germline, CDR1 is DFQATT, CDR2 SNEGSKA (reference sequence). MiXCR, run by TCRdb on the 5' RACE reads, gives a single entry per CDR3 protein. The sample contains 600,000 to 850,000 distinct CDR3 sequences, around a sixth of which appear only once. These records were also assigned to another study, of T cells expressing NK-cell markers.

This sequence was found in a woman younger than 35 in good health. This chain uses TRBV20-1 with TRBJ2-7; 9 bases are shared with TRBD1. The sample taken for sequencing was PBMCs. In DNA, the CDR3 is TGCAGTGCGGGGACAGGGAGAATGTACGAGCAGTACTTC. Amino acids: CSAGTGRMYEQYF.